This entry is about one T cell receptor beta chain. This sample stems from a study of shared clonotypes between healthy human individuals. Study-wide context: Researchers drew samples from a couple of women and a few men aged 18 to 49. Every donor yielded three CD4 naive, three CD4 memory, two CD8 naive and one CD8 memory plate.

In the authors' workflow: Owing to the provision of junction-only sequences devoid of quality scores by immunoSEQ, filtering differed. Sequencing was performed with immunoSEQ multiplex PCR; in TCRdb, only in-frame clones are kept and a portion is missing. The D gene and trimming were derived from the DNA, and the V and J assignments and clone size from that table. The table lists 1.5 million to 1.9 million clones, 98% of them singletons. Splitting of CD4+ cells produced CD45RA+ naive and CD45RA-negative memory subsets. The CDR3 sequence is 16 residues long. In germline, CDR1 is MNHEY, CDR2 SVGAGI. The trim removed 2 bases at V and 1 base at J, leaving 4 bases unmatched.

Sequenced input: naive CD4+ T cells sorted from blood. Subset described: CD45RA+ positively selected. The TCR originated in a man in his thirties or forties in good health. The chain has TRBV6-5 and TRBJ2-3; TRBD1 aligns across 9 bases. Here the CDR3 DNA reads TGTGCCAGCAGTTACAACAGGGGGCTGGGCACAGATACGCAGTATTTT. It encodes CASSYNRGLGTDTQYF.